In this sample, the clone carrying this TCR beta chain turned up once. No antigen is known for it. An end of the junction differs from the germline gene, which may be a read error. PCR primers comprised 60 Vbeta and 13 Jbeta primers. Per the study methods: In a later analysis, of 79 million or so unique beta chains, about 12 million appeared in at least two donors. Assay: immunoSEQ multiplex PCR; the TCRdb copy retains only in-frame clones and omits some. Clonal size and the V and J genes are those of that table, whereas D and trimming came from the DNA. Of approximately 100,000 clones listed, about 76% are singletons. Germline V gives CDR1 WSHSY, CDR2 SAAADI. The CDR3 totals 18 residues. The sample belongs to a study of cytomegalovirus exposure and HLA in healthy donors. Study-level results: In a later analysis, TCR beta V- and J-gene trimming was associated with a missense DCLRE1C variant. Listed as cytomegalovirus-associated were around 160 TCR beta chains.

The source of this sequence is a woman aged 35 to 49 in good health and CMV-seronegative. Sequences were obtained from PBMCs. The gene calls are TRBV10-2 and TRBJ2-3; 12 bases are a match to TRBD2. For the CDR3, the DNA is TGCGCCAGCAGTGAGTCGATTAGACTAGCGGGGGCCACAGATACGCGGTATTTT. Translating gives CASSESIRLAGATDTRYF.